This T cell receptor (beta chain) emerged from a study of vaccination effects on CD4 cells after COVID-19. With regard to this clone: Its antigen is unknown.

The ViraFEST assay expanded antigen-specific CD4+ T cells with viral peptide pools before sequencing. The culture ran for roughly 10 days before CD4+ T cells were isolated. The authors replaced half the medium with IL-2 medium on days 3 and 7. Assay: immunoSEQ multiplex PCR; the TCRdb copy retains only in-frame clones and omits some. The repertoire has tens of thousands of clones, roughly 76% of them found once; the top ten carry about 2.7%. Trimming removed 6 bases from V and 4 bases from J; junction bases left unmatched: 12. The CDR3 has 15 amino acids. Germline V gene lookup returns CDR1 LNHDA and CDR2 SQIVND (reference sequence).

This specimen was CD4+ T cells from PBMCs cultured with HCoV-229E spike peptides, taken before COVID-19 vaccination. This TCR came from a human donor who received a COVID-19 vaccine. This chain links TRBV19 with TRBJ2-7, with 7 nucleotides matching TRBD1. The DNA of the CDR3 is TGTGCCAGTAGCACTGACCGGGACAGCGCTTACGAGCAGTACGTC. Protein: CASSTDRDSAYEQYV.